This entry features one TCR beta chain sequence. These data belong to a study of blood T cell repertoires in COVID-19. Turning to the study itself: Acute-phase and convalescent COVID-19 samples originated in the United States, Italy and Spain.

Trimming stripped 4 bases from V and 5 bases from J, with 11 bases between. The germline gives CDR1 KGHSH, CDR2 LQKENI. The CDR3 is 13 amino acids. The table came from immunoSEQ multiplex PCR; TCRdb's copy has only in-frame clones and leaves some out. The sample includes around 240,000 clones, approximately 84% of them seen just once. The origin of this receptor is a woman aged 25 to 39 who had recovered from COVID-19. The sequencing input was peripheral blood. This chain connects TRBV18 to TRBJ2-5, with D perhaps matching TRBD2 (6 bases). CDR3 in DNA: TGTGCCAGCTCACGTAAGGAGGGGGAGACCCAGTACTTC. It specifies CASSRKEGETQYF.